These 26 T cell receptor beta chains were sequenced from one sample in a study of T cells in Graves' hyperthyroidism and ophthalmopathy. Template material for amplifying TCR beta CDR3 regions consisted of RNA transcripts. The HTBI primer set drove a first-round RT-PCR of the TCR CDR3. TCRdb recomputed calls from the multiplex PCR reads with MiXCR, one row per CDR3 protein. The table records 640,000 or so distinct CDR3 sequences, about 14% of them present only once. Sequenced input: blood. The receptors originated from a woman aged 18-29 years with Graves' ophthalmopathy.

This clonotype has a count of ten or more. V and J are TRBV7-8 and TRBJ1-4; no definite D call. Trimming took 5 bases from V and 8 from J, leaving 12 bases between them. The CDR3 has 13 amino acids. The V gene's germline CDR1 is SGHVS and CDR2 FQNEAQ. CDR3 DNA sequence: TGTGCCAGCAGCCCGAGGGTTGACGAAAAACTGTTTTTT. Its translation: CASSPRVDEKLFF.

Comment on this clonotype: Being one base from a much bigger clone, this may be a read error. The genes are TRBV6-1 and TRBJ2-4; maybe TRBD1 (6 bases). Germline V CDR1 and CDR2: MNHNS, SASEGT. The CDR3 sequence is 18 residues long. In nucleotides, the CDR3 is TGTGCCAGCAGTGATCATTTAACGTGGACAGAAGCCAAAAACATTCTGTACTTC. This translates into CASSDHLTWTEAKNILYF.

In its sample, this clonotype was seen once. The chain uses TRBV29-1 and TRBJ1-4; 10 bases agree with TRBD1. CDR1 and CDR2 from the germline V gene are SQVTM and ANQGSEA. This CDR3 spans 13 amino acids. V lost 3 bases and J lost 6; bases outside the gene matches: 1. CDR3 protein: CSVDGTGDEKLFF. The CDR3 region has the DNA TGCAGCGTTGACGGGACAGGGGATGAAAAACTGTTTTTT.

The chain uses TRBV6-2 or TRBV6-3 and TRBJ1-5; no clear D gene. Germline V CDR1 and CDR2: MNHEY, SVGEGT. Trimming left V 2 bases short and J 4 bases short, with 6 bases between. The CDR3 covers 13 residues. The CDR3 DNA reads TGTGCCAGCAGTTACGGAGAAAATCAGCCCCAGCATTTT. Translating gives CASSYGENQPQHF.

The CDR3 spells CASSSGTSANYEQYF. CDR3 DNA sequence: TGTGCCAGCAGCTCTGGGACTAGCGCAAACTACGAGCAGTACTTC. The chain recombines TRBV7-9 with TRBJ2-7, with 10 bases matching TRBD2. Germline V gene data show CDR1 as SEHNR and CDR2 as FQNEAQ (reference sequence). Trimming cost V 4 bases and J 3 bases; bases outside gene matches: 6. CDR3 length: 15 amino acids.

This clonotype was observed a few times. The CDR3 loop reads CSVEASASPSYEQYF. Written as DNA, the CDR3 is TGCAGCGTTGAGGCTAGCGCTAGCCCAAGCTACGAGCAGTACTTC. This sequence joins TRBV29-1 and TRBJ2-7, with a tentative D call TRBD2 (6 bases). V lost 3 bases and J lost 3, with 18 bases in between. CDR3 length: 15 residues. The germline CDR1 and CDR2 sequences are SQVTM and ANQGSEA.

This clonotype has a handful of counts. This chain uses TRBV9 with TRBJ2-3, with D tentatively TRBD1 (6 bases). In germline, CDR1 is SGDLS, CDR2 YYNGEE. V dropped 2 bases and J dropped 1 base, with 17 bases sitting between them. The CDR3 is made up of 17 amino acids. In DNA, the CDR3 is TGTGCCAGCAGCGTCACAGGGAACTCTAGGGGCACAGATACGCAGTATTTT. Its protein product is CASSVTGNSRGTDTQYF.

The chain combines TRBV7-3 with TRBJ2-5; D is possibly TRBD1 (5 bases). Germline CDR1 reads SGHTA; CDR2 reads FQGTGA. The CDR3 totals 17 residues. Trimming took 5 bases from V and 0 from J, leaving 19 bases between them. CDR3 loop: CASSPGPGRQNQETQYF. CDR3 DNA: TGTGCCAGCAGCCCAGGGCCGGGCAGACAGAACCAAGAGACCCAGTACTTC.

This clonotype was observed many times. The V gene is TRBV20-1, the J gene TRBJ1-6, with D possibly being TRBD1 (5 bases). Germline V lookup: CDR1 DFQATT, CDR2 SNEGSKA (reference sequence). The CDR3 extends over 17 amino acids. Between the trimmed V and J ends, which lost 4 bases and 5 bases, there was a span of 21 bases. This chain's CDR3 is CSAIPAGTLRDNSPLHF. Here the CDR3 DNA reads TGCAGTGCTATCCCGGCCGGGACGCTAAGGGATAATTCACCCCTCCACTTT.

This clonotype was counted ten times or more. The J gene is TRBJ2-7, the V gene TRBV27; 11 bases match TRBD2. The CDR3 is 17 residues long. V dropped 1 base and J dropped 5; count of bases not matched to a gene: 10. Per germline, CDR1 MNHEY and CDR2 SMNVEV (reference sequence). CDR3 in DNA: TGTGCCAGCAGTTTATGGCTAGCGGGAGGTAGGAGGGACGAGCAGTACTTC. It is translated as CASSLWLAGGRRDEQYF.

Many counts were recorded for this clonotype. V is TRBV7-9 and J is TRBJ2-5, with D tentatively TRBD1 or TRBD2 (5 bases each). Trimming removed 8 bases at V and 3 bases at J, with 10 bases between. Germline-derived CDR1 and CDR2 are SEHNR and FQNEAQ (reference sequence). This CDR3 region has 12 residues. CDR3 nucleotides: TGTGCCAGCGCCTTGGGGGAAGAGACCCAGTACTTC. Translation gives CASALGEETQYF.

This clonotype has a count of ten or more. V usage is TRBV20-1 and J usage is TRBJ2-5; 8 bases fit TRBD1. In germline, CDR1 is DFQATT, CDR2 SNEGSKA (reference sequence). The CDR3 runs 13 residues. The trim removed 5 bases at V and 4 bases at J, leaving 6 bases unmatched. The CDR3 DNA sequence: TGCAGTGCTGACCAGGGGGCTGTAGAGACCCAGTACTTC. As protein: CSADQGAVETQYF.

A few counts support this clonotype. The J gene is TRBJ1-2, the V gene TRBV3-1, with a tentative D call TRBD1 (5 bases). CDR3 size: 13 residues. With 1 base removed from V and 3 bases from J, the gap between germline ends came to 6 bases. Germline V CDR1 and CDR2: LGHDT, YNNKEL (reference sequence). This CDR3 is CASSQARDYGYTF. CDR3 DNA sequence: TGTGCCAGCAGCCAAGCCAGGGACTATGGCTACACCTTC. Variable domain in full (rest from reference TRBV3-1 and TRBJ1-2): DTAVSQTPKYLVTQMGNDKSIKCEQNLGHDTMYWYKQDSKKFLKIMFSYNNKELIINETVPNRFSPKSPDKAHLNLHINSLELGDSAVYFCASSQARDYGYTFGSGTRLTVV.

This CDR3 is CASSNGLAGGVGEQFF. DNA of the CDR3: TGCGCCAGCAGCAACGGACTAGCGGGAGGGGTCGGTGAGCAGTTCTTC. The V and J genes are TRBV4-3 and TRBJ2-1, with 15 bases lining up with TRBD2. CDR1 and CDR2 from the germline V gene are LGHNA and YSLEER. This CDR3 spans 16 amino acids. V was clipped by 5 bases and J by 9 bases; unmatched bases: 8.

The CDR3 loop is CAISESVGNGNTIYF. The CDR3, as DNA: TGTGCCATCAGTGAGTCCGTGGGGAATGGAAACACCATATATTTT. The chain is built from TRBV10-3 and TRBJ1-3, with D unresolved. Trimming shortened V by 0 bases and J by 3 bases, and 9 bases separated the two germline ends. The CDR3 loop spans 15 amino acids. Looked up from germline, CDR1 is ENHRY and CDR2 is SYGVKD.

The sample holds many counts of this clonotype. The chain is built from TRBV7-2 and TRBJ2-7, with a tentative D call TRBD1 (6 bases). Germline V gene data show CDR1 as SGHTA and CDR2 as FQGNSA. Trimming left V 5 bases short and J 2 bases short, with 16 bases between. This CDR3 has 15 amino acids. This chain's CDR3 is CASSPGPYRAYEQYF. DNA for the CDR3: TGTGCCAGCAGCCCAGGACCCTACAGGGCCTACGAGCAGTACTTC.

The chain uses TRBV24-1 and TRBJ2-6; D is unclear. Trimming removed 5 bases at V and 0 bases at J, with 10 bases between. The CDR3 runs 16 residues. The germline V gene encodes CDR1 KGHDR and CDR2 SFDVKD. CDR3 sequence: CATSATRISGANVLTF. CDR3 coding DNA: TGTGCCACCAGTGCCACGAGGATCTCTGGGGCCAACGTCCTGACTTTC.

This clonotype was seen ten or more times. One end of the junction fails to match germline, which may point to a read error. The chain links TRBV6-1 to TRBJ2-1; D possibly uses TRBD1 or TRBD2 (5 bases each). This CDR3 is 16 amino acids long. Germline V lookup: CDR1 MNHNS, CDR2 SASEGT. The CDR3 DNA reads as TGTGCCAGCAGGGAAGGGACGGCAGCTATACACAATGAGCAGTTCTTC. This gives the protein CASREGTAAIHNEQFF.

This clonotype has just a few counts. A much larger clone lies a single base off, so this may be a read error. This chain links TRBV20-1 with TRBJ2-1; 7 nucleotides agree with TRBD2. The CDR3 sequence is 15 residues long. Germline V gives CDR1 DFQATT, CDR2 SNEGSKA (reference sequence). As DNA, the CDR3 is TGCAGTGCTGGAAGACGACTAGCAGCTTACAATGAGCAGTCCTTC. The encoded protein is CSAGRRLAAYNEQSF.

This clonotype has at least ten counts. This chain connects TRBV7-2 to TRBJ2-7; D is perhaps TRBD2 (5 bases). CDR1 is SGHTA, CDR2 FQGNSA, per germline. Trimming stripped 1 base from V and 3 bases from J, with 10 bases between. The CDR3 consists of 14 residues. CDR3 loop: CASSLGGSHYEQYF. CDR3 DNA: TGTGCCAGCAGCTTAGGAGGGTCTCACTACGAGCAGTACTTC.

This clonotype was counted many times. This chain connects TRBV2 to TRBJ1-2; D is uncertain. The CDR3 spans 14 residues. Germline lookup yields CDR1 SNHLY and CDR2 FYNNEI. V was clipped by 7 bases and J by 3 bases, with 15 bases between them. The CDR3: CASNRPGRDYGYTF. The CDR3 DNA is TGTGCCAGCAACCGGCCTGGGAGAGACTATGGCTACACCTTC.

To note about this clonotype: This may stem from a read error, because a much larger clone lies one nucleotide away. As the CDR3 is not closed by the conserved phenylalanine or tryptophan, this likely results from a read error. The rearrangement links TRBV7-2 to TRBJ2-7; 8 bases agree with TRBD2. This CDR3 is 13 amino acids long. The germline CDR1 and CDR2 sequences are SGHTA and FQGNSA. The CDR3 sequence is CVSSLAGIYEQYS. The CDR3 region has the DNA TGTGTCAGCAGCTTAGCGGGAATCTACGAGCAGTACTCC.

The sample holds one count of this clonotype. A much larger clonotype is one base distant, so this may be a read error. The V call is TRBV20-1, the J call TRBJ1-1; 9 bases agree with TRBD1. V was clipped by 5 bases and J by 0 bases; unmatched bases: 10. CDR1 is DFQATT and CDR2 is SNEGSKA in the germline V gene (reference sequence). CDR3 length: 16 residues. CDR3 in DNA: TGCAGTGCTCCGCGACAGGGGGTAGTCATGAACACTGAAGCTTTCTTT. It encodes CSAPRQGVVMNTEAFF.

Many counts were recorded for this clonotype. The gene calls are TRBV6-1 and TRBJ2-3; the match to TRBD2 covers 9 bases. The CDR3 has 14 amino acids. CDR1 is MNHNS, CDR2 SASEGT, per germline. V was clipped by 6 bases and J by 1 base; unmatched bases: 2. The CDR3, as DNA: TGTGCCAGCAGCTGGACTAGCGGCACAGATACGCAGTATTTT. Protein product: CASSWTSGTDTQYF.

This chain uses TRBV7-9 with TRBJ1-2, with D hard to call. The V and J ends lost 2 bases and 6 bases respectively, with 10 bases between them. The CDR3 consists of 13 residues. CDR1 SEHNR and CDR2 FQNEAQ come from the germline V gene (reference sequence). CDR3 DNA: TGTGCCAGCAGCTTATCCACCCTGGATGGCTACACCTTC. It translates to CASSLSTLDGYTF.

This chain links TRBV28 with TRBJ1-1; D unresolved. The germline gives CDR1 MDHEN, CDR2 SYDVKM. The CDR3 consists of 14 residues. V dropped 3 bases and J dropped 4 bases, with 12 bases sitting between them. The CDR3: CASSLGLTATEAFF. The CDR3, as DNA: TGTGCCAGCAGTTTGGGGTTAACGGCCACTGAAGCTTTCTTT.